These 17 T cell receptor beta chains came from one sample sequenced in a study of T cell responses to AZD1222 COVID-19 vaccine. Clones were sequenced by immunoSEQ multiplex PCR, and TCRdb holds only the in-frame ones, with some missing. The sample lists 130,000 or so clones; over 90% were seen once. The sample here was peripheral blood, taken on day 0 of MenACWY control vaccination. The receptors were gathered from an adult in good health.

CDR3 in amino acids: CASSHGGNTIYF. CDR3 coding DNA: TGCGCCAGCAGCCACGGAGGAAACACCATATATTTT. This chain links TRBV5-1 with TRBJ1-3; no reliable D call. Trimming shortened V by 4 bases and J by 4 bases, and 6 bases separated the two germline ends. There are 12 residues in the CDR3. Germline-derived CDR1 and CDR2 are SGHRS and YFSETQ.

V is TRBV7-3 and J is TRBJ1-2, with TRBD1 matching over 10 bases. Germline V lookup: CDR1 SGHTA, CDR2 FQGTGA. This CDR3 comprises 14 residues. The junction had 8 bases not matched to a gene; V was cut back by 5 bases and J by 8 bases. As DNA, the CDR3 is TGTGCCAGCAGCGCCGGGACAGGGGCCTGGGGCTACACCTTC. Amino acid sequence: CASSAGTGAWGYTF.

J is TRBJ1-2 and V is TRBV7-9, with D perhaps matching TRBD1 (6 bases). V lost 4 bases to trimming and J lost 6 bases, with 9 bases between them. Germline V lookup: CDR1 SEHNR, CDR2 FQNEAQ (reference sequence). The CDR3 runs to 12 residues. The DNA for the CDR3 is TGTGCCAGCAGCTCACAGGGAAATGGCTACACCTTC. It translates to CASSSQGNGYTF.

The rearrangement links TRBV18 to TRBJ1-5, with D hard to call. Germline lookup yields CDR1 KGHSH and CDR2 LQKENI. Trimming cost V 5 bases and J 0 bases, with 8 bases left between them. The CDR3 is made up of 14 amino acids. The CDR3: CASSGSHSNQPQHF. In DNA, the CDR3 is TGTGCCAGCTCAGGCAGCCATAGCAATCAGCCCCAGCATTTT.

This clone occurred once. The chain is built from TRBV11-2 and TRBJ2-3, with D hard to call. V was clipped by 8 bases and J by 1 base, with 10 bases between them. This CDR3 has 13 residues. Germline V lookup: CDR1 SGHAT, CDR2 FQNNGV. Written as DNA, the CDR3 is TGTGCCAGCGTTGGCCCAGGCACAGATACGCAGTATTTT. Its translation: CASVGPGTDTQYF.

J is TRBJ2-7 and V is TRBV7-2, with D tentatively TRBD1 (5 bases). Looked up from germline, CDR1 is SGHTA and CDR2 is FQGNSA. The CDR3 totals 15 residues. Trimming left V 1 base short and J 5 bases short, with 15 bases between. For the CDR3, the DNA is TGTGCCAGCAGCTTAGGCCAGGGAATATTCCACGAGCAGTACTTC. Its translation: CASSLGQGIFHEQYF. Supplemented by reference TRBV7-2 and TRBJ2-7, the full variable domain reads GAGVSQSPSNKVTEKGKDVELRCDPISGHTALYWYRQSLGQGLEFLIYFQGNSAPDKSGLPSDRFSAERTGGSVSTLTIQRTQQEDSAVYLCASSLGQGIFHEQYFGPGTRLTVT.

The J gene is TRBJ2-1, the V gene TRBV9; 10 bases align to TRBD2. V trimming: 4 bases; J trimming: 4 bases; junction bases outside the gene matches: 8. The CDR3 runs to 16 residues. Per the germline V gene, CDR1 is SGDLS and CDR2 is YYNGEE. CDR3 coding DNA: TGTGCCAGCAGCCCAATGCCTAGCGGGGGATACAATGAGCAGTTCTTC. It specifies CASSPMPSGGYNEQFF.

The chain employs TRBV21-1 and TRBJ1-5. TRBV21-1 is reported as a pseudogene. This CDR3 is built from 15 residues. The CDR3 here is CASSQRDRLNQPQHF. The CDR3 DNA reads TGTGCCAGCAGCCAGCGGGACAGACTAAATCAGCCCCAGCATTTT.

The chain employs TRBV6-5 and TRBJ2-5; D gene unclear. The CDR3 loop spans 14 amino acids. Looked up from germline, CDR1 is MNHEY and CDR2 is SVGAGI. V lost 0 bases to trimming and J lost 5 bases, with 10 bases between them. The CDR3 loop reads CASSYSLQIETQYF. The CDR3 DNA follows: TGTGCCAGCAGTTACTCGCTCCAAATCGAGACCCAGTACTTC.

This rearrangement joins TRBV28 to TRBJ1-2, with 8 bases identical to TRBD1. Losses at the gene ends were 4 bases for V and 8 bases for J; bases not matched to a gene: 6. From germline, CDR1 is MDHEN and CDR2 SYDVKM. The CDR3 is 13 residues long. The CDR3 nucleotides are TGTGCCAGCAGTTCAGGGGGCGCAGGAGGCTACACCTTC. Encoded protein: CASSSGGAGGYTF.

The chain employs TRBV18 and TRBJ1-1, with a tentative D call TRBD1 (5 bases). This CDR3 has 13 residues. Trimming cost V 0 bases and J 9 bases, with 11 bases left between them. Germline V CDR1 and CDR2: KGHSH, LQKENI. The CDR3 region is CASSPPAGLKAFF. The CDR3 nucleotides are TGTGCCAGCTCACCACCGGCAGGGTTGAAAGCTTTCTTT.

The chain recombines TRBV27 with TRBJ2-1; the D gene is possibly TRBD1 (6 bases). The germline V gene encodes CDR1 MNHEY and CDR2 SMNVEV (reference sequence). V was clipped by 0 bases and J by 0 bases, with 9 bases between them. The CDR3 totals 16 residues. DNA for the CDR3: TGTGCCAGCAGTTTATCGGGACATACCTCCTACAATGAGCAGTTCTTC. Protein: CASSLSGHTSYNEQFF.

For the CDR3, the DNA is TGTGCCAGCAGCCTGACAGGGGGAGGAACTGAAGCTTTCTTT. As protein: CASSLTGGGTEAFF. V usage is TRBV7-3 and J usage is TRBJ1-1, with 9 bases fitting TRBD1. The CDR3 covers 14 residues. Germline V CDR1 and CDR2: SGHTA, FQGTGA. The V segment lost 5 bases and the J segment 5 bases; nucleotides outside the gene matches: 6.

J is TRBJ1-6 and V is TRBV25-1, with D possibly matching TRBD1 (6 bases). The CDR3 runs 16 residues. The germline V gene has CDR1 MGHDK and CDR2 SYGVNS. Trimming left V 5 bases short and J 10 bases short, with 21 bases between. The CDR3, as DNA: TGTGCCAGCAGTAACTCGGGGGGGTCAGGGGAATCACCCCTCCACTTT. This translates into CASSNSGGSGESPLHF.

The rearrangement links TRBV29-1 to TRBJ2-3, with D perhaps TRBD1 (6 bases). The germline V gene has CDR1 SQVTM and CDR2 ANQGSEA. V was shortened by 7 bases and J by 0 bases, with 14 bases between the two germline ends. The CDR3 has 14 residues. The CDR3 sequence: CSGTGWVSTDTQYF. CDR3 DNA sequence: TGCAGCGGAACAGGGTGGGTTAGCACAGATACGCAGTATTTT.

This clone was recorded a few times. The rearrangement uses TRBV2 and TRBJ2-1, with D possibly matching TRBD2 (6 bases). Germline V lookup: CDR1 SNHLY, CDR2 FYNNEI. This CDR3 region has 16 residues. The ends were cut back, 6 bases at V and 8 bases at J, with 23 bases in the middle. The CDR3 nucleotides read TGTGCCAGCAGCAACCCCGGGACCCCAACGGGAGATGAGCAGTTCTTC. Translating it yields CASSNPGTPTGDEQFF.

This chain links TRBV2 with TRBJ1-5; D is ambiguous. V lost 1 base and J lost 5, with 3 bases in between. CDR1 and CDR2 (germline): SNHLY, FYNNEI. This CDR3 is 12 amino acids long. CDR3 sequence: CASSEGYQPQHF. CDR3 DNA: TGTGCCAGCAGTGAAGGGTATCAGCCCCAGCATTTT.